This T cell receptor (beta chain) was documented in a study of glioma-infiltrating T cells. General study results and limits: Non-neoplastic patients had below-expected tissue-blood divergence, while all gliomas exceeded expectation. Tissue and blood shared very few CDR3 sequences.

Using RNA template, CDR3s of TCR alpha and beta were amplified with iRepertoire arm-PCR. Tissue mRNA or PBMC total RNA, about 90-400 ng, went into one-step reverse transcription and amplification. TCRdb ran MiXCR on the multiplex PCR reads and lists one entry per CDR3 protein. The sample comprises around 140,000 distinct CDR3 sequences, about 39% of which are singletons, and more than 15% rests with the top ten. The CDR3 is made up of 14 amino acids. V was pared by 5 bases and J by 2 bases, with 5 bases of the junction left unmatched. The germline CDR1 and CDR2 sequences are MNHEY and SMNVEV (reference sequence). Only a few counts were recorded for this clonotype. Its target is not known.

The TCR sequence derives from a human donor with low-grade glioma or glioblastoma, undergoing nonglioma brain surgery, or in good health (not recorded which). The rearrangement joins TRBV27 to TRBJ1-1, with TRBD1 identical over 7 bases. Sequencing input: glioma tissue, nonneoplastic brain tissue, or PBMCs (not recorded which). The CDR3 spells CASSPGQHNTEAFF. CDR3 in DNA: TGTGCCAGCAGTCCGGGACAGCACAACACTGAAGCTTTCTTT.